This T cell receptor beta chain is from a study of human T cells and chemical hapten exposure. The time point is: patch test 1, 2 weeks after DPC sensitization. Stated treatment: therapeutic diphenylcyclopropenone sensitization with weekly scalp DPC. From the RACE reads, TCRdb called clonotypes with MiXCR, one entry per CDR3 protein. In the table there are 150,000 to 200,000 distinct CDR3 sequences, around 15% of which are singletons. The junction had 5 bases not matched to a gene; V was cut back by 5 bases and J by 3 bases. This CDR3 spans 14 amino acids. Per germline, CDR1 MNHNY and CDR2 SVGAGI (reference sequence).

The input for sequencing was whole blood, taken in connection with sensitization to the hapten diphenylcyclopropenone (DPC). This TCR came from a woman aged 25 to 39 with alopecia areata. Some clones in this sample may be carry-over from other donors' samples. The genes are TRBV6-6 and TRBJ1-2, with TRBD1 identical over 8 bases. The CDR3 loop reads CASSPQGVDYGYTF. The CDR3, as DNA: TGTGCCAGCAGTCCACAGGGGGTGGACTATGGCTACACCTTC.